Given below is one T cell receptor (beta chain) in context. Its antigen is currently unknown. Germline CDR1 is SGHDN and CDR2 is FVKESK. The CDR3 has 17 amino acids. V trimming: 0 bases; J trimming: 5 bases; junction bases outside the gene matches: 8. The assay was immunoSEQ multiplex PCR, and TCRdb's table has in-frame clones only and misses some. Of around 75,000 clones listed, roughly 90% were seen once; the top ten hold approximately 11%. The data were taken from a study of OX40 agonist ivuxolimab in advanced cancers. Study information: Patients were dosed with the agonistic anti-OX40 (CD134) antibody ivuxolimab.

Study results and caveats: There were, on average, more expanded clones in CD8+ T cells than in CD4+. Expanded peripheral T cell antigen specificity was not determined.

This TCR came from an adult with an advanced solid tumor such as melanoma, head and neck, liver or kidney cancer. The specimen was CD4+ or CD8+ T cells sorted from blood, collected in a trial of the OX40 agonist ivuxolimab. The chain couples TRBV14 to TRBJ2-7; 12 nucleotides align to TRBD2. CDR3 protein: CASSQDWAWTSGDEQYF. CDR3 nucleotide sequence: TGTGCCAGCAGCCAAGATTGGGCTTGGACTAGCGGGGACGAGCAGTACTTC.